Listed below are T cell receptor beta chains from one sample, sequenced in a study of CD8 T cells in Susac syndrome. TCRdb used MiXCR to reprocess the immunoSEQ multiplex PCR reads, holding one entry per CDR3 protein. This repertoire shows about 240,000 distinct CDR3 sequences, 90% to 97% found once; its top ten account for about 0.095%. The sequenced sample was CD4+ T cells from PBMCs. The receptors derive from a human donor with Susac syndrome. CDR3s include the opening cysteine and the closing phenylalanine or tryptophan. Each record gives: clone size, J gene, V gene, CDR3 length, D gene, CDR3 protein, CDR3 DNA. A D gene is named only where the DNA matches it firmly. Not all rows give a size; the values are once, few, many and, for expanded clones, a class.

NA | TRBJ2-1 | TRBV7-3 | 13 | NA | CASSFPAVDEQFF | TGTGCCAGCAGCTTTCCGGCGGTTGATGAGCAGTTCTTC
NA | TRBJ1-4 | TRBV29-1 | 15 | TRBD1 | CSVARQGHSNEKLFF | TGCAGCGTTGCGAGACAGGGGCATTCTAATGAAAAACTGTTTTTT
NA | TRBJ2-7 | TRBV9 | 14 | NA | CASSRLETTYEQYF | TGTGCCAGCAGTCGACTGGAGACGACCTACGAGCAGTACTTC
NA | TRBJ1-2 | TRBV5-4 | 14 | NA | CASSFKGQIYGYTF | TGTGCCAGCAGCTTTAAAGGCCAGATCTATGGCTACACCTTC
NA | TRBJ2-1 | TRBV29-1 | 17 | TRBD2 | CSVEAFRGTSSNHEQFF | TGCAGCGTTGAAGCCTTCAGAGGGACTAGCAGTAACCATGAGCAGTTCTTC
once | TRBJ2-1 | TRBV4-1 | 15 | TRBD2 | CASSQTGLAGARQFF | TGCGCCAGCAGCCAGACGGGACTAGCGGGAGCAAGGCAGTTCTTC
NA | TRBJ2-7 | TRBV5-6 | 12 | NA | CASSLALYEQYF | TGTGCCAGCAGCTTGGCCCTGTACGAGCAGTACTTC
NA | TRBJ1-2 | TRBV2 | 14 | NA | CASSDRVENYGYTF | TGTGCCAGCAGTGATCGGGTGGAGAACTATGGCTACACCTTC
NA | TRBJ2-1 | TRBV29-1 | 16 | NA | CSVDKRLVLPLNEQFF | TGCAGCGTTGATAAACGACTAGTATTACCCCTCAATGAGCAGTTCTTC
NA | TRBJ2-7 | TRBV20-1 | 16 | TRBD1 | CSASPDADRGSYEQYF | TGCAGTGCCAGCCCTGATGCGGACAGGGGGTCCTACGAGCAGTACTTC
once | TRBJ2-5 | TRBV27 | 13 | NA | CASSGPRVETQYF | TGTGCCAGCAGCGGCCCAAGGGTAGAGACCCAGTACTTC
NA | TRBJ2-5 | TRBV11-2 | 15 | TRBD2 | CASSLQGLAEETQYF | TGTGCCAGCAGCTTACAGGGACTAGCGGAAGAGACCCAGTACTTC
NA | TRBJ1-1 | TRBV28 | 17 | TRBD1 | CASSPLLGTGMNTEAFF | TGTGCCAGCAGTCCGCTTCTCGGGACAGGCATGAACACTGAAGCTTTCTTT
NA | TRBJ2-7 | TRBV2 | 14 | NA | CAMSRDRSSYEQYF | TGTGCCATGTCCCGGGACCGGAGCTCCTACGAGCAGTACTTC
NA | TRBJ1-2 | TRBV5-6 | 14 | NA | CASSFPPSNYGYTF | TGTGCCAGCAGCTTTCCCCCCTCTAACTATGGCTACACCTTC
NA | TRBJ1-4 | TRBV30 | 15 | NA | CAWNGDPATNEKLFF | TGTGCCTGGAATGGTGACCCCGCAACTAATGAAAAACTGTTTTTT
NA | TRBJ1-5 | TRBV11-2 | 16 | TRBD1 | CASSPQGARGNQPQHF | TGTGCCAGCAGCCCTCAGGGGGCGCGGGGCAATCAGCCCCAGCATTTT
NA | TRBJ1-5 | TRBV12-3/TRBV12-4 | 13 | NA | CASSSVHGQPQHF | TGTGCCAGCAGTTCCGTACACGGCCAGCCCCAGCATTTT
NA | TRBJ2-3 | TRBV10-3 | 14 | NA | CAISVRQSTDTQYF | TGTGCCATCAGTGTGCGACAGAGCACAGATACGCAGTATTTT
once | TRBJ2-1 | TRBV23-1 | 15 | NA | CASSKAAPRYNEQFF | TGCGCCAGCAGCAAAGCGGCTCCAAGGTACAATGAGCAGTTCTTC
NA | TRBJ2-2 | TRBV29-1 | 14 | NA | CSVDATGRTGELFF | TGCAGCGTTGATGCGACAGGGAGGACCGGGGAGCTGTTTTTT